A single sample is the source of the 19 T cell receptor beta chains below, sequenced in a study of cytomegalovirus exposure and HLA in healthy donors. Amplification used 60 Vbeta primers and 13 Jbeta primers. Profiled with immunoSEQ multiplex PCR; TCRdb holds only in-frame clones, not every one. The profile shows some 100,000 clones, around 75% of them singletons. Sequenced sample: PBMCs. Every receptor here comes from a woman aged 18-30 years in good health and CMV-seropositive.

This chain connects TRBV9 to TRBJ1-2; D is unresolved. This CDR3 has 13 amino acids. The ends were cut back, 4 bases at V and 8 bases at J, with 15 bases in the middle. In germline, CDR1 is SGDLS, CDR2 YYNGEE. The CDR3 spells CASSSNSRYGYTF. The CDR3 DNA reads TGTGCCAGCAGCTCAAACAGTAGATACGGCTACACCTTC.

This CDR3 is CASSLSSGTSTDTQYF. The CDR3 DNA sequence: TGTGCCAGCAGCTTGTCTAGCGGGACTAGCACAGATACGCAGTATTTT. The chain has TRBV7-2 and TRBJ2-3; 9 bases fit TRBD2. This CDR3 spans 16 amino acids. In germline, CDR1 is SGHTA, CDR2 FQGNSA. After removal of 3 bases from V and 0 bases from J, the junction contained 4 bases not matched to a gene.

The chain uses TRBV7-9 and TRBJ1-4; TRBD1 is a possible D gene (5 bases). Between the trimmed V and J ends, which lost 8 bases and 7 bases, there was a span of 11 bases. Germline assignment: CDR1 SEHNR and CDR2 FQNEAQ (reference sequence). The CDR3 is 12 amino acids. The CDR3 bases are TGTGCCAGCGGGGGGTTGGGTGAAAAACTGTTTTTT. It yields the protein CASGGLGEKLFF.

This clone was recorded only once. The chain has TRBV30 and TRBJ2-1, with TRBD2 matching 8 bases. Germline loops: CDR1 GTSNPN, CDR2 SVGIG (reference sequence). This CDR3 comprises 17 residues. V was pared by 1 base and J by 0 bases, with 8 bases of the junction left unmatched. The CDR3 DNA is TGTGCCTGGAGTGAAGGCAGCCGGGGGGGCTCCTACAATGAGCAGTTCTTC. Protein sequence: CAWSEGSRGGSYNEQFF.

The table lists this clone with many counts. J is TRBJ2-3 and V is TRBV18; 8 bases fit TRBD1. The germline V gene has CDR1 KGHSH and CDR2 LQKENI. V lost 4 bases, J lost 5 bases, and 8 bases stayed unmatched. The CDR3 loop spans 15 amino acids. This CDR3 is CASSLGTGDGDTQYF. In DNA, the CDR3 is TGTGCCAGCTCACTCGGGACAGGAGACGGAGATACGCAGTATTTT.

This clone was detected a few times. CDR3 region: CASSYSGQANTEAFF. The CDR3 nucleotides are TGTGCCAGCAGTTACTCGGGACAGGCGAACACTGAAGCTTTCTTT. The chain employs TRBV6-5 and TRBJ1-1; TRBD1 aligns across 8 bases. From germline, CDR1 is MNHEY and CDR2 SVGAGI. The junction had 1 base not matched to a gene; V was cut back by 0 bases and J by 1 base. This CDR3 contains 15 residues.

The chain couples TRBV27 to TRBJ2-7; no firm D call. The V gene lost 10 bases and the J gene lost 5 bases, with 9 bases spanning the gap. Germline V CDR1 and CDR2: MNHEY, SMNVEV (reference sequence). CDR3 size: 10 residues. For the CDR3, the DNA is TGTGCCATCCTTTGGCACGAGCAGTACTTC. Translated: CAILWHEQYF.

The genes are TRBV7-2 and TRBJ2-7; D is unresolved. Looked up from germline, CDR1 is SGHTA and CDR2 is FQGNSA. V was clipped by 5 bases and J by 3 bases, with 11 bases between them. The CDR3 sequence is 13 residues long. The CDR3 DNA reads TGTGCCAGCAGCCGCGAATACGACTACGAGCAGTACTTC. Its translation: CASSREYDYEQYF.

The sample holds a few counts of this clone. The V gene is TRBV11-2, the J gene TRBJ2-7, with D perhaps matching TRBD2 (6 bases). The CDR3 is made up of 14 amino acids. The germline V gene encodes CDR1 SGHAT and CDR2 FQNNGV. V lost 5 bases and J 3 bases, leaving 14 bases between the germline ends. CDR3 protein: CASSATGTYYEQYF. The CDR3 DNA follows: TGTGCCAGCAGCGCTACCGGGACTTACTACGAGCAGTACTTC.

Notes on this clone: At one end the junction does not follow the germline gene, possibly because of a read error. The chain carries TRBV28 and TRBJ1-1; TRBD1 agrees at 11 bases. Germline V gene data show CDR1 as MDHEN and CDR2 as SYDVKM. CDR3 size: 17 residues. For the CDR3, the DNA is TGTGCCAGCAGTCTATGGGACAGGGGGGCCATGAACACTGAAGCTTTCTTT. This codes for CASSLWDRGAMNTEAFF.

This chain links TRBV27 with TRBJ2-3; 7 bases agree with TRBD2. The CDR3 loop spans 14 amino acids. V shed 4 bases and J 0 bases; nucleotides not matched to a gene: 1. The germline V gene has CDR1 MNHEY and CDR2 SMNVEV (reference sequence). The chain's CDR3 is CASSWDYSTDTQYF. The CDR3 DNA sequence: TGTGCCAGCAGTTGGGACTACAGCACAGATACGCAGTATTTT.

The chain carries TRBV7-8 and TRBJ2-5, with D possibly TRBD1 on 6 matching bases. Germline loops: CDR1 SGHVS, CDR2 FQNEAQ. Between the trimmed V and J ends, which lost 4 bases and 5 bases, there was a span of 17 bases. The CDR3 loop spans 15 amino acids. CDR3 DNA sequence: TGTGCCAGCAGCTCGCAGGTGCAGGGGTGGGAGACCCAGTACTTC. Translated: CASSSQVQGWETQYF.

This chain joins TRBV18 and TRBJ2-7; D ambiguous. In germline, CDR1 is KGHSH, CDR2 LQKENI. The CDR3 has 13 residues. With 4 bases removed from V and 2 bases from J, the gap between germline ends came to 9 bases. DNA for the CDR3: TGTGCCAGCTCACTGAGGATGCCCTACGAGCAGTACTTC. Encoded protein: CASSLRMPYEQYF.

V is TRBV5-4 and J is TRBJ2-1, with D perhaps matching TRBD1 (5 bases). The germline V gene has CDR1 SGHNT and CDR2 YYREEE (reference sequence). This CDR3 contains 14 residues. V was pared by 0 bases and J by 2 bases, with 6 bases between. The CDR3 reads CASSLVGAYNEQFF. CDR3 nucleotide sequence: TGTGCCAGCAGCTTGGTAGGGGCCTACAATGAGCAGTTCTTC.

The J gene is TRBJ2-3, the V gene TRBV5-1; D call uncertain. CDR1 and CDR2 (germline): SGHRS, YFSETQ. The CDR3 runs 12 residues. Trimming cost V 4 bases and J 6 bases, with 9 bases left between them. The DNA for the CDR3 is TGCGCCAGCAGCGTTCTTCGGGATACGCAGTATTTT. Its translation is CASSVLRDTQYF.

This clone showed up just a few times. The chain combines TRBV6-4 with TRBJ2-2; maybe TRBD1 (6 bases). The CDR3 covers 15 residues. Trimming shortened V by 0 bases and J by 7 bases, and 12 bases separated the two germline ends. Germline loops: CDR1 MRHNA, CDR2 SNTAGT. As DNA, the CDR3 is TGTGCCAGCAGTGACTCGAAACAGGGTATCGGGGAGCTGTTTTTT. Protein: CASSDSKQGIGELFF.

Here the CDR3 DNA reads TGCGCCAGCAGTCAATCGACAGGGGGCACTGAAGCTTTCTTT. Translated: CASSQSTGGTEAFF. The V call is TRBV23-1, the J call TRBJ1-1, with 9 bases lining up with TRBD1. TRBV23-1 qualifies as an ORF whose function is uncertain. CDR3 length: 14 residues. Trimming took 0 bases from V and 4 from J; bases not matched to a gene: 0.

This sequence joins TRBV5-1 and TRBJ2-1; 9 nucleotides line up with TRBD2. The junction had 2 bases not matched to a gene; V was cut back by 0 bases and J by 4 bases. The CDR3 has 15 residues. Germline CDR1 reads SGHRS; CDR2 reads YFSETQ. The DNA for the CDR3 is TGCGCCAGCAGCTTGGGGCTAGCGGGATACAATGAGCAGTTCTTC. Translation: CASSLGLAGYNEQFF.

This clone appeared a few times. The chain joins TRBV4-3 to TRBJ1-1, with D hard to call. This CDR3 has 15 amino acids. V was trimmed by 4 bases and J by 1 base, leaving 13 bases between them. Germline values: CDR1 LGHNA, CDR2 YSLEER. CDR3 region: CASSPGRHWNTEAFF. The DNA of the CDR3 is TGCGCCAGCAGCCCCGGGAGACACTGGAACACTGAAGCTTTCTTT.